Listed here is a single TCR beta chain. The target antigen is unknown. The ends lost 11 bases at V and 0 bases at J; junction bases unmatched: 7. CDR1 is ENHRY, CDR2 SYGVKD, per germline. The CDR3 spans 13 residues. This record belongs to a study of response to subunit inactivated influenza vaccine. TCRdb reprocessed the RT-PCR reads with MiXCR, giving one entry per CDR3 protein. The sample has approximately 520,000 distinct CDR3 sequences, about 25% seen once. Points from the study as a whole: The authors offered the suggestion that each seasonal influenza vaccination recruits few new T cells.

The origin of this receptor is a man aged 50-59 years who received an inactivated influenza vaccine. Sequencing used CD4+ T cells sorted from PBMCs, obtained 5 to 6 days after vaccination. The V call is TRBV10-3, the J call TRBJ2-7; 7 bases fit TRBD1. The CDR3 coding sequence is TGTGCCTCCTCCGGGACAGACTCCTACGAGCAGTACTTC. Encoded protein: CASSGTDSYEQYF.